Listed below are T cell receptor beta chains from one sample, sequenced in a study of blood T cell repertoires in COVID-19. Profiled with immunoSEQ multiplex PCR; TCRdb holds only in-frame clones, not every one. The sample carries about 160,000 clones, roughly 72% recorded once. Input material: peripheral blood. Receptors originate from an elderly woman with acute or convalescent COVID-19. Each CDR3 is given with its conserved first and last residue. A clone size is listed for some rows: how often the clone was seen (once, few, many), or a class if it is expanded.

abundance	v_gene	j_gene	CDR3aa
.	TRBV7-8	TRBJ1-1	CASSPMGGSVSEVFF
.	TRBV14	TRBJ2-2	CASSQDLVSGELFF
.	TRBV28	TRBJ1-1	CASSLGGAGNTEAFF
.	TRBV7-2	TRBJ2-1	CASSLDPRDEQFF
.	TRBV19	TRBJ1-1	CASRTRDKLGLNTEAFF
.	TRBV14	TRBJ1-1	CASSQSGEVSEAFF
.	TRBV9	TRBJ1-1	CASSKRGQGENTEAFF
.	TRBV3-1/TRBV3-2	TRBJ2-2	CASSRTTSENTGELFF
.	TRBV11-3	TRBJ2-1	CASSLGTGGWNEQFF
.	TRBV12-3/TRBV12-4	TRBJ2-2	CASSSGGTGELFF
.	TRBV7-9	TRBJ2-3	CASSSPLAGGSTDTQYF
once	TRBV5-1	TRBJ2-3	CASSPLAGAGTDTQYF
once	TRBV7-9	TRBJ2-1	CASSSGLERNNEQFF
.	TRBV19	TRBJ1-5	CASSRETLGSNQPQHF
.	TRBV6-6	TRBJ1-2	CASSLRGLTPGYTF
.	TRBV25-1	TRBJ1-2	CASSEPRAGGLYGYTF
few	TRBV7-2	TRBJ1-2	CASSLPDRASGYTF
.	TRBV2	TRBJ1-5	CASSKEDTRNQPQHF
.	TRBV18	TRBJ1-5	CASSHSGTGLNQPQHF
.	TRBV18	TRBJ1-2	CASSQDSYGYTF
.	TRBV12-3/TRBV12-4	TRBJ1-2	CASSLSSSRGYTF
.	TRBV21-1	TRBJ1-1	CANLPTQGSPKHTEAFF
few	TRBV10-3	TRBJ1-6	CAISGQTNSPLHF
.	TRBV5-1	TRBJ1-2	CASSLVLGGESGYTF
.	TRBV2	TRBJ2-5	CASRQGGETQYF
.	TRBV23-1	TRBJ1-1	CASSQGADTEAFF
.	TRBV7-9	TRBJ2-6	CASSWTRTSVSGANVLTF
once	TRBV29-1	TRBJ2-7	CSVGQGKAYEQYF